This is a list of T cell receptor beta chains from one sample in a study of blood T cells in healthy people across ages. TCRdb re-derived calls from the 5' RACE reads in MiXCR, one entry per CDR3 protein. The data show roughly 1.7 million distinct CDR3 sequences, about 32% seen once. The sample comprised blood. These receptors were obtained from a woman aged 25-40 years in good health. Each CDR3 is given with its conserved first and last residue. The order of the fields is V gene, D gene, J gene, clone size, CDR3 protein, CDR3 DNA. A D gene is named only where the DNA matches it firmly. Size is stated for part of the rows, as once, few or many counts, or as a class when the clone is expanded.

TRBV7-9	-	TRBJ2-1	few	CASSLYGLGQINEQFF	TGTGCCAGCAGCTTATATGGTTTAGGGCAGATCAATGAGCAGTTCTTC
TRBV7-9	-	TRBJ2-1	-	CVSSLVALNEQFF	TGTGTCAGCAGCTTAGTGGCCCTCAATGAGCAGTTCTTC
TRBV6-6	-	TRBJ1-5	-	CASSAQGGSYQPQHF	TGTGCCAGCAGTGCCCAAGGGGGATCCTATCAGCCCCAGCATTTT
TRBV3-1	TRBD1	TRBJ2-7	few	CASSLSLLTGTAFYEQYF	TGTGCCAGCAGCCTCTCACTGTTAACCGGGACAGCCTTCTACGAGCAGTACTTC
TRBV6-1	-	TRBJ1-4	few	CASSVGGGGEKLFF	TGTGCCAGCAGTGTCGGGGGTGGAGGCGAAAAACTGTTTTTT
TRBV3-1	-	TRBJ1-2	few	CASGYEDYGYTF	TGTGCCAGCGGATACGAGGACTATGGCTACACCTTC
TRBV7-2	-	TRBJ2-7	many	CASSLGRTEQYF	TGTGCCAGCAGCTTAGGGCGGACTGAGCAGTACTTC
TRBV27	-	TRBJ2-5	few	CASSDRAAIRGAQYF	TGTGCCAGCAGCGACAGGGCGGCAATTCGGGGGGCCCAGTACTTC
TRBV5-1	TRBD2	TRBJ2-1	-	CASKSSTSGRYAYNEQFF	TGCGCCAGCAAATCTTCGACTAGCGGGAGGTACGCCTACAATGAGCAGTTCTTC
TRBV4-1	TRBD2	TRBJ2-7	few	CASSQDPGLAGYEQYF	TGCGCCAGCAGCCAAGACCCTGGTCTAGCGGGTTACGAGCAGTACTTC
TRBV30	-	TRBJ1-1	-	CAWNLMGTVNTEAFF	TGTGCCTGGAACCTTATGGGAACAGTGAACACTGAAGCTTTCTTT
TRBV6-6	-	TRBJ2-7	few	CASSYSQVYEQYF	TGTGCCAGCAGTTACTCGCAAGTCTACGAGCAGTACTTC
TRBV12-3/TRBV12-4	-	TRBJ1-1	-	CASSLASITETFF	TGTGCCAGCAGTTTAGCGAGTATCACTGAAACTTTCTTT
TRBV5-1	TRBD2	TRBJ2-5	few	CASSFGGSGSEETQYF	TGCGCCAGCAGCTTTGGGGGAAGCGGGAGTGAAGAGACCCAGTACTTC
TRBV6-1	-	TRBJ2-7	-	CASSESAGASYEQYF	TGTGCCAGCAGTGAATCGGCAGGGGCCTCCTACGAGCAGTACTTC
TRBV5-1	TRBD2	TRBJ2-3	-	CASSPRLAGGRGDTQYF	TGCGCCAGCAGCCCCAGACTAGCGGGAGGCCGGGGGGATACGCAGTATTTT
TRBV4-1	-	TRBJ2-7	-	CVSSHVGRIARSYEQYF	TGCGTCAGTAGCCATGTGGGACGGATCGCCAGATCCTACGAGCAGTACTTC
TRBV18	TRBD1	TRBJ2-5	-	CASSPSETGETRYF	TGTGCCAGCTCCCCGAGCGAGACAGGGGAGACCCGGTACTTC
TRBV6-1	TRBD2	TRBJ2-7	once	CASATLRGGAYEQYF	TGTGCCAGCGCTACATTACGGGGGGGCGCCTACGAGCAGTACTTC
TRBV3-1	-	TRBJ2-3	-	CASSLPGTSTDTQYF	TGTGCCAGCAGCCTTCCCGGTACTAGCACAGATACGCAGTATTTT
TRBV11-1	TRBD2	TRBJ2-1	-	CASSLEGGSPHEQFF	TGTGCCAGCAGCTTAGAAGGCGGGAGCCCCCATGAGCAGTTCTTC
TRBV25-1	-	TRBJ1-1	-	CASSPIAGKGGTEAFF	TGTGCCAGCAGTCCCATCGCAGGGAAGGGAGGCACTGAAGCTTTCTTT
TRBV27	-	TRBJ2-7	-	CASSGISREQYF	TGTGCCAGCAGTGGCATATCGCGCGAGCAGTACTTC
TRBV12-3/TRBV12-4	-	TRBJ1-4	-	CASSFVGSNEKLFF	TGTGCCAGCAGTTTCGTAGGGTCTAATGAAAAACTGTTTTTT
TRBV3-1	-	TRBJ2-7	-	CASSQEYGHEQYF	TGTGCCAGCAGCCAAGAATACGGCCACGAGCAGTACTTC
TRBV11-2	TRBD1	TRBJ2-7	-	CASRSNRDRPYEQYF	TGTGCCAGCAGATCGAACCGGGACAGACCCTACGAGCAGTACTTC
TRBV5-1	TRBD2	TRBJ2-1	few	CASSIPERGYYNEQFF	TGCGCCAGCAGCATTCCTGAGCGGGGGTACTACAATGAGCAGTTCTTC
TRBV2	-	TRBJ1-2	-	CASIAPWQGRDGYTF	TGTGCCAGCATAGCCCCGTGGCAGGGAAGAGATGGCTACACCTTC
TRBV5-6	TRBD1	TRBJ2-3	few	CASSRDRPSTDTQYF	TGTGCCAGCAGTCGGGACAGACCAAGCACAGATACGCAGTATTTT
TRBV2	-	TRBJ2-7	-	CASSTGTYNYEQYF	TGTGCCAGCAGTACCGGGACATATAACTACGAGCAGTACTTC
TRBV27	TRBD2	TRBJ2-1	few	CASSLTVAGVYNEQFF	TGTGCCAGCAGTTTAACGGTAGCGGGAGTTTACAATGAGCAGTTCTTC
TRBV10-3	TRBD1	TRBJ2-2	-	CAISESIGTVTGGELFF	TGTGCCATCAGTGAGTCGATTGGGACAGTGACGGGAGGGGAGCTGTTTTTT
TRBV5-1	TRBD1	TRBJ2-1	few	CASSAGGTGYNEQFF	TGCGCCAGCAGCGCCGGCGGGACAGGGTACAATGAGCAGTTCTTC
TRBV20-1	-	TRBJ2-7	many	CSAQRASYEQYF	TGCAGTGCTCAGCGGGCCTCCTACGAGCAGTACTTC
TRBV6-2/TRBV6-3	TRBD2	TRBJ2-3	few	CASTYALAGSGDTQYF	TGTGCCAGCACCTACGCTTTAGCGGGAAGTGGGGATACGCAGTATTTT
TRBV2	-	TRBJ2-3	-	CASRAEHTDTQYF	TGTGCCAGCCGAGCGGAACACACAGATACGCAGTATTTT
TRBV5-1	-	TRBJ2-1	few	CASSLAAQGPYNEQFF	TGCGCCAGCAGCTTGGCCGCTCAGGGCCCCTACAATGAGCAGTTCTTC
TRBV9	TRBD2	TRBJ2-7	many	CASSVGGDEQYF	TGTGCCAGCAGCGTCGGGGGGGACGAGCAGTACTTC
TRBV3-1	TRBD1	TRBJ2-5	-	CASNSIKTGEETQYF	TGTGCCAGCAACTCAATAAAGACAGGGGAAGAGACCCAGTACTTC
TRBV7-2	-	TRBJ1-1	few	CASSLNSGGEAFF	TGTGCCAGCAGCTTAAACTCTGGGGGTGAAGCTTTCTTT
TRBV12-3/TRBV12-4	-	TRBJ1-2	-	CASSSSGPDDYTF	TGTGCCAGCAGTTCAAGCGGGCCGGATGACTACACCTTC
TRBV10-3	TRBD2	TRBJ2-5	many	CAISLSGRPQETQYF	TGTGCCATCAGCCTTAGCGGGAGGCCCCAAGAGACCCAGTACTTC
TRBV10-3	-	TRBJ1-1	-	CAISDSTFTEAFF	TGTGCCATCAGTGACTCCACCTTCACTGAAGCTTTCTTT
TRBV5-1	TRBD2	TRBJ2-7	-	CASSSHTSGPYEQYF	TGCGCCAGCAGCTCGCATACTAGCGGCCCCTACGAGCAGTACTTC
TRBV7-3	TRBD2	TRBJ2-5	-	CASSSSGGAHGETQYF	TGTGCCAGCAGCTCTAGCGGGGGGGCTCATGGGGAGACCCAGTACTTC
TRBV4-1	-	TRBJ2-7	-	CASSQAAAEYEQYF	TGCGCCAGCAGCCAAGCAGCGGCTGAGTACGAGCAGTACTTC
TRBV11-2	-	TRBJ1-2	-	CASSPRGPPNYGYTF	TGTGCCAGCAGCCCCCGAGGACCACCAAACTATGGCTACACCTTC
TRBV7-2	TRBD2	TRBJ2-7	-	CASSSGTSGSLSYEQYF	TGTGCCAGCAGCTCCGGGACTAGCGGGAGCCTCTCCTACGAGCAGTACTTC
TRBV5-1	TRBD1	TRBJ1-2	many	CASSLGTGNNYGYTF	TGCGCCAGCAGCTTGGGGACAGGCAATAACTATGGCTACACCTTC
TRBV6-6	-	TRBJ1-6	once	CASSHRDLYNSPLHF	TGTGCCAGCAGCCACCGGGACTTATATAATTCACCCCTCCATTTT
TRBV7-3	TRBD2	TRBJ2-5	few	CASSPLGTSGETQYF	TGTGCCAGCAGCCCTCTTGGGACTAGCGGAGAGACCCAGTACTTC
TRBV7-9	-	TRBJ1-6	-	CASSSGGLPSLHF	TGTGCCAGCAGCTCGGGGGGACTACCCTCCCTCCACTTT
TRBV18	TRBD2	TRBJ2-1	-	CASSPISDGGDNERFF	TGTGCCAGCTCACCAATCTCCGACGGGGGGGACAATGAGCGGTTCTTC